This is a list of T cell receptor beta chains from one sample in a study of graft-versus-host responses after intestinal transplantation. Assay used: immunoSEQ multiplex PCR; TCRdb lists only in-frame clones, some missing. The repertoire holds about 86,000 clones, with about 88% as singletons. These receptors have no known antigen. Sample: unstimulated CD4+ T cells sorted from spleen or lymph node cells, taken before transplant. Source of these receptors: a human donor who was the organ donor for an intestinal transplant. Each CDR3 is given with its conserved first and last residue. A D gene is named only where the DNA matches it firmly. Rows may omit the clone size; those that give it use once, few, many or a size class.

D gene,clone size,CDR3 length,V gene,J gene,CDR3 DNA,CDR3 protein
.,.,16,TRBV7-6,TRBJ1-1,TGTGCCAGCAGCATTCCCCCGGGGTCAGGGAACACTGAAGCTTTCTTT,CASSIPPGSGNTEAFF
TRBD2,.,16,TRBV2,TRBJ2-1,TGTGCCAGCAGTGATAAGCGGGGGGACTCCTACAATGAGCAGTTCTTC,CASSDKRGDSYNEQFF
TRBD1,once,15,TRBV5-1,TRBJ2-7,TGCGCCAGCAGCGAGGCAGGGGGCGGCTTAGGGGAGCAGTACTTC,CASSEAGGGLGEQYF
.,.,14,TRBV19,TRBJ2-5,TGTGCCAGTAGTATTGACGGGGTCTTGGGGACCCAGTACTTC,CASSIDGVLGTQYF
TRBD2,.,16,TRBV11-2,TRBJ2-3,TGTGCCAGCAGCCCGCGGGGGCGGGAGGCGGTCGGTACGCAGTATTTT,CASSPRGREAVGTQYF
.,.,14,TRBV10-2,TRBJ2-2,TGCGCCAGCAGTGAGCGGGTGAACACCGGGGAGCTGTTTTTT,CASSERVNTGELFF
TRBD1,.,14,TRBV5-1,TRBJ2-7,TGCGCCAGCAGCACTGGACAGGGCACCTACGAGCAGTACTTC,CASSTGQGTYEQYF
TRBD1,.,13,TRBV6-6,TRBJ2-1,TGTGCCAGCAGTTCCGACAGGGTCGGCGGGCAGTTCTTC,CASSSDRVGGQFF
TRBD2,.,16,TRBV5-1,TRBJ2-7,TGCGCCAGCAGCCCGCTGACTAGCGGGAGCTCCTACGAGCAGTACTTC,CASSPLTSGSSYEQYF
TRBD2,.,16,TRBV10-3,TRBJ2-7,TGTGCCATCAGTGGCGGACTAGCGGCCAGCTCCTACGAGCAGTACTTC,CAISGGLAASSYEQYF
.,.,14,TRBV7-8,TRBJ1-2,TGTGCCAGCAGCCTAGAACAGGGTCGGTCTGGCTACACCTTC,CASSLEQGRSGYTF
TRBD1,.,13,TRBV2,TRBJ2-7,TGTGCCAGCAGTAACACAGGGGCCCGGGAGCAGTACTTC,CASSNTGAREQYF
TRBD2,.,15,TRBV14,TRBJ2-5,TGTGCCAGCAGCCAAGATCCCGGGGGGCAAGAGACCCAGTACTTC,CASSQDPGGQETQYF
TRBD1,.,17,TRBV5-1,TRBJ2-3,TGCGCCAGCACCCCCCTCCTCACCGGGACAGCCACAGATACGCAGTATTTT,CASTPLLTGTATDTQYF
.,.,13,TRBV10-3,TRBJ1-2,TGTGCCATCACCTCGAGAGGGATGTGGGGCTACACCTTC,CAITSRGMWGYTF
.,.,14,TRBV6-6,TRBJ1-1,TGTGCCAGCAGTTACGCGGGGGCGCGGGCTGAAGCTTTCTTT,CASSYAGARAEAFF
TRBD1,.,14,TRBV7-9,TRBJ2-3,TGTGCCAGCAGCCGCAGGGGGCGCACAGATACGCAGTATTTT,CASSRRGRTDTQYF
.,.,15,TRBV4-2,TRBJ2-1,TGTGCCAGCAGCCCCCGACAGGTCTCCTACAATGAGCAGTTCTTC,CASSPRQVSYNEQFF
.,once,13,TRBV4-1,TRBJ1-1,TGCGCCAGCAGCCAAGAAGCCACCCCTGAAGCTTTCTTT,CASSQEATPEAFF
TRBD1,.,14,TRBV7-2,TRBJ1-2,TGTGCCAGCAGCCCCACCGGGACAGACTATGGCTACACCTTC,CASSPTGTDYGYTF
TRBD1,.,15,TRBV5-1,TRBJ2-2,TGCGCCAGCAGCTCCGGACAGGCCCTCACCGGGGAGCTGTTTTTT,CASSSGQALTGELFF
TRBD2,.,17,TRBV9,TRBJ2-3,TGTGCCAGCAGCGTAGGTCTGCCAGCGGGAGGTCTAGATACGCAGTATTTT,CASSVGLPAGGLDTQYF
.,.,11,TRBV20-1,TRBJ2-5,TGCAGTGCTAGAAGACTAGAGACCCAGTACTTC,CSARRLETQYF
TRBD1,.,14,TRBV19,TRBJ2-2,TGTGCCAGTAGTACCCAACAGGGGTTAGGGGAGCTGTTTTTT,CASSTQQGLGELFF
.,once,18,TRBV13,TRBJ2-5,TGTGCCAGCAGCTTAAAGCCAGGGGAAGGACGGGGCCAAGAGACCCAGTACTTC,CASSLKPGEGRGQETQYF
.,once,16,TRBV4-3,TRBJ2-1,TGCGCCAGCAGCCAAGTCCAAGGATCCAGGGGCCATGAGCAGTTCTTC,CASSQVQGSRGHEQFF
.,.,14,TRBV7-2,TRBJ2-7,TGTGCCAGCAGCTTAATCTCAGGGTGGCACGAGCAGTACTTC,CASSLISGWHEQYF
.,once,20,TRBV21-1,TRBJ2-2,TGTGCCAGCAGCAAAGTTTACCGGACAGGGGGAAAGGGATACACCGGGGAGCTGTTTTTT,CASSKVYRTGGKGYTGELFF
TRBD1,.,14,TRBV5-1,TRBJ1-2,TGCGCCAGCAGCTCCAGACAGGGGTCCTATGGCTACACCTTC,CASSSRQGSYGYTF
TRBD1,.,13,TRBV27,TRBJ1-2,TGTGCCAGCAGCCCGGACAGGGTCGGAGGCTACACCTTC,CASSPDRVGGYTF
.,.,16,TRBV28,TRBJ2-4,TGTGCCAGCAGTTTTAGGTGGGGCCTAGCCAAAAACATTCAGTACTTC,CASSFRWGLAKNIQYF
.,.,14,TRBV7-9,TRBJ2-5,TGTGCCAGCAGCCGTATCGGGGGTGGTTTGACCCAGTACTTC,CASSRIGGGLTQYF
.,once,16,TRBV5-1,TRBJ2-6,TGCGCCAGCAGCCCTTCGTTTGGGCTCGGGGCCAACGTCCTGACTTTC,CASSPSFGLGANVLTF
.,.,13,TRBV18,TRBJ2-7,TGTGCCAGCTCACCTGGGCCCCGTGGGGAGCAGTACTTC,CASSPGPRGEQYF
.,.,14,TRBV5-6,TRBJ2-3,TGTGCCAGCAGCTTGGGAGGTCACACAGATACGCAGTATTTT,CASSLGGHTDTQYF
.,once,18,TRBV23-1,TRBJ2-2,TGCGCCAGCAGTCAATGCCCCCGGGAACAGATATACACCGGGGAGCTGTTTTTT,CASSQCPREQIYTGELFF
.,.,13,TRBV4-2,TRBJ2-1,TGTGCCAGCAGCCAAGGTTACGAGGGTGAGCAGTTCTTC,CASSQGYEGEQFF
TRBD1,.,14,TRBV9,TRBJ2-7,TGTGCCAGCAGCCCCAGGACAGGGGACTACGAGCAGTACTTC,CASSPRTGDYEQYF
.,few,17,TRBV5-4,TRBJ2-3,TGTGCCAGCAGCTTACACACGGGTAGCTCTAGCACAGATACGCAGTATTTT,CASSLHTGSSSTDTQYF
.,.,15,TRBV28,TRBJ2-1,TGTGCCAGCAGGTCCCCGGTGGCCAGGGCCAATGAGCAGTTCTTC,CASRSPVARANEQFF
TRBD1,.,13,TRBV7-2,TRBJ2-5,TGTGCCAGCAGCTGGACAGGGGCGGAGACCCAGTACTTC,CASSWTGAETQYF
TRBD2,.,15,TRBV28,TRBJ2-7,TGTGCCAGCAGTTCCGGGACTAGCGGGAGGAACGAGCAGTACTTC,CASSSGTSGRNEQYF
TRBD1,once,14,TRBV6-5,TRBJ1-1,TGTGCCAGCAGTTACAACAGGGGGAACACTGAAGCTTTCTTT,CASSYNRGNTEAFF
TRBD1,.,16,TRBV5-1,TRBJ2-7,TGCGCCAGCAGCCCCGGACAGGGAACCCTTGCGTACGAGCAGTACTTC,CASSPGQGTLAYEQYF
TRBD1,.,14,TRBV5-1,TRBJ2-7,TGCGCCAACTACCCGGGACAGGGGGCCTACGAGCAGTACTTC,CANYPGQGAYEQYF
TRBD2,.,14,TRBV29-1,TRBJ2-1,TGCAGCGTTCTGACTAGCGGACTTTACAATGAGCAGTTCTTC,CSVLTSGLYNEQFF
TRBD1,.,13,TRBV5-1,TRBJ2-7,TGCGCCAGCAGCCCATGGGACAGGTACGAGCAGTACTTC,CASSPWDRYEQYF